One and the same sample provided the 14 T cell receptor beta chains below, sequenced in a study of T cell repertoires in cytomegalovirus infection. TCRdb re-analysed the reads in MiXCR, keeping a single row per CDR3 protein. The table has 200,000 to 300,000 distinct CDR3 sequences, roughly 13% seen once. Specimen: PBMCs. These receptors all come from a human donor in good health (CMV status not recorded). Some clones in this sample may be carry-over from other donors' samples.

The table lists this clonotype with a few counts. Here the CDR3 DNA reads TGTGCCAGCAGCCCGAAAAGAGGCTATGGCTACACCTTC. This sequence encodes CASSPKRGYGYTF. The chain links TRBV14 to TRBJ1-2; D not certain. Trimming removed 4 bases from V and 4 bases from J, with 10 bases in between. This CDR3 contains 13 residues. Per germline, CDR1 SGHDN and CDR2 FVKESK.

This clonotype was counted many times. The gene calls are TRBV28 and TRBJ1-1; unclear D gene. The ends were cut back, 5 bases at V and 4 bases at J, with 17 bases in the middle. The germline V gene encodes CDR1 MDHEN and CDR2 SYDVKM. This CDR3 is built from 15 residues. This CDR3 is CASSPLGSRSTEAFF. The CDR3 DNA reads TGTGCCAGCAGTCCTCTGGGCTCTCGGAGCACTGAAGCTTTCTTT.

This clonotype appeared many times. The chain employs TRBV7-2 and TRBJ2-3; 8 positions match TRBD1. CDR1 and CDR2 from the germline V gene are SGHTA and FQGNSA. The ends lost 2 bases at V and 9 bases at J; junction bases unmatched: 4. CDR3 length: 13 amino acids. CDR3 DNA sequence: TGTGCCAGCAGCTTACGACAGGGGACGACGCAGTATTTT. Encoded protein: CASSLRQGTTQYF. The full variable domain, rest sourced from reference TRBV7-2 and TRBJ2-3, is GAGVSQSPSNKVTEKGKDVELRCDPISGHTALYWYRQSLGQGLEFLIYFQGNSAPDKSGLPSDRFSAERTGGSVSTLTIQRTQQEDSAVYLCASSLRQGTTQYFGPGTRLTVL.

Ten or more counts support this clonotype. The chain employs TRBV28 and TRBJ2-7; the match to TRBD2 covers 9 bases. This CDR3 region has 16 residues. V gave up 3 bases and J gave up 0 bases; unmatched junction bases: 6. CDR1 is MDHEN and CDR2 is SYDVKM in the germline V gene. The CDR3 loop is CASSLFAGGPSYEQYF. The CDR3 region has the DNA TGTGCCAGCAGTTTGTTCGCGGGAGGGCCCTCCTACGAGCAGTACTTC.

This clonotype was counted many times. V usage is TRBV11-2 and J usage is TRBJ1-2; D is possibly TRBD1 (5 bases). The V end lost 5 bases, the J end lost 5 bases, and 12 bases lay between the germline ends. The CDR3 is made up of 13 amino acids. Per the germline V gene, CDR1 is SGHAT and CDR2 is FQNNGV. In DNA form, the CDR3 reads TGTGCCAGCAGCATCGGGACGGAGTATGGCTACACCTTC. Its protein is CASSIGTEYGYTF.

This clonotype was counted at least ten times. This chain links TRBV11-3 with TRBJ2-3, with D uncertain. The CDR3 contains 14 residues. Germline V gives CDR1 SGHNT, CDR2 YENEEA. Trimming removed 5 bases from V and 5 bases from J, with 14 bases in between. The CDR3: CASSPGPSQDTQYF. CDR3 DNA sequence: TGTGCCAGCAGCCCCGGGCCCTCGCAAGATACGCAGTATTTT.

The table lists this clonotype with many counts. J is TRBJ2-2 and V is TRBV7-9; no reliable D call. Germline lookup yields CDR1 SEHNR and CDR2 FQNEAQ (reference sequence). The CDR3 has 15 residues. The V and J ends lost 4 bases and 3 bases respectively, with 12 bases between them. The CDR3 DNA reads TGTGCCAGCAGCTCGCCCTCCTCTTACACCGGGGAGCTGTTTTTT. It specifies CASSSPSSYTGELFF.

The chain employs TRBV20-1 and TRBJ2-7, with 9 positions matching TRBD2. Germline lookup yields CDR1 DFQATT and CDR2 SNEGSKA (reference sequence). V trimming: 0 bases; J trimming: 3 bases; junction bases outside the gene matches: 9. This CDR3 has 16 residues. The CDR3 DNA is TGCAGTGCTAGAGATCGAATAGCGGGAGTTTACTACGAGCAGTACTTC. Amino acids: CSARDRIAGVYYEQYF.

This clonotype was detected ten times or more. V usage is TRBV2 and J usage is TRBJ2-2; 8 bases are a match to TRBD2. The CDR3 has 18 residues. Looked up from germline, CDR1 is SNHLY and CDR2 is FYNNEI. Germline trimming cut 7 bases from V and 4 bases from J; bases unmatched to any gene: 17. The CDR3 DNA reads as TGTGCCAGCACCCGGCAGCTAGCGGGCACGGGGGGCACCGGGGAGCTGTTTTTT. Encoded protein: CASTRQLAGTGGTGELFF. Full variable domain (outside the CDR3, taken from reference TRBV2 and TRBJ2-2): EPEVTQTPSHQVTQMGQEVILRCVPISNHLYFYWYRQILGQKVEFLVSFYNNEISEKSEIFDDQFSVERPDGSNFTLKIRSTKLEDSAMYFCASTRQLAGTGGTGELFFGEGSRLTVL.

Ten or more counts support this clonotype. The rearrangement uses TRBV6-2 or TRBV6-3 and TRBJ1-1; no reliable D call. CDR1 is MNHEY, CDR2 SVGEGT, per germline. Deletions cut 2 bases from V and 1 base from J, with 8 bases between. This CDR3 has 14 residues. The DNA for the CDR3 is TGTGCCAGCAGTTACCTTAAAACGAACACTGAAGCTTTCTTT. The encoded protein is CASSYLKTNTEAFF.

The chain recombines TRBV10-3 with TRBJ2-5, with D possibly called TRBD1 or TRBD2 (5 bases each). Germline V CDR1 and CDR2: ENHRY, SYGVKD. CDR3 size: 12 residues. The V and J ends lost 5 bases and 5 bases respectively, with 9 bases between them. In DNA form, the CDR3 reads TGTGCCATCAGTCCGGGACGTGAGACCCAGTACTTC. This encodes CAISPGRETQYF.

This clonotype was detected only a few times. The chain employs TRBV7-8 and TRBJ2-6; unclear D gene. CDR1 and CDR2 (germline): SGHVS, FQNEAQ. V was pared by 5 bases and J by 2 bases, with 13 bases between. CDR3 length: 16 residues. The CDR3 reads CASSQTDMTGANVLTF. DNA of the CDR3: TGTGCCAGCAGCCAAACCGACATGACTGGGGCCAACGTCCTGACTTTC.

This clonotype was recorded at least ten times. The chain recombines TRBV11-2 with TRBJ2-3; the match to TRBD1 covers 9 bases. Germline lookup yields CDR1 SGHAT and CDR2 FQNNGV. V shed 1 base, J shed 5 bases, and the junction held 1 base outside the gene matches. The CDR3 contains 14 residues. In DNA form, the CDR3 reads TGTGCCAGCAGCTTAGGGACAGGGGAAGATACGCAGTATTTT. It translates to CASSLGTGEDTQYF.

The genes are TRBV5-1 and TRBJ2-5; 16 nucleotides agree with TRBD2. The length of the CDR3 is 18 residues. Trimming at V came to 6 bases and at J to 4 bases, leaving 12 bases not matched to a gene. CDR1 and CDR2 (germline): SGHRS, YFSETQ. CDR3 residues: CASTPQGLAGGPGETQYF. CDR3 in DNA: TGCGCCAGCACCCCCCAGGGACTAGCGGGAGGGCCCGGAGAGACCCAGTACTTC.